Listed below are T cell receptor beta chains from one sample, sequenced in a study of blood T cell repertoires in COVID-19. Profiled with immunoSEQ multiplex PCR; TCRdb holds only in-frame clones, not every one. The profile shows roughly 50,000 clones, roughly 85% of them singletons. The sequenced sample consisted of peripheral blood. The receptors here all came from a man aged 60 to 75 with acute or convalescent COVID-19. Both conserved end residues are trimmed from each CDR3. Fields, in order: V gene, CDR3 length, clone size, CDR3 protein. Clone sizes are given selectively: once, few, many, or a class where the clone is expanded.

V: TRBV19
length: 11
size: -
CDR3: ASSTDRGTEAF

V: TRBV27
length: 13
size: -
CDR3: ASSLSWTGGYEQY

V: TRBV9
length: 11
size: -
CDR3: ASSAGGGRHPF

V: TRBV9
length: 20
size: once
CDR3: ASSVDFGTVTSGSSSYNEQF

V: TRBV18
length: 15
size: -
CDR3: ASSPEARSISGNTIY

V: TRBV10-3
length: 11
size: once
CDR3: AISVQVTDTQY

V: TRBV12-3/TRBV12-4
length: 11
size: -
CDR3: ASSYGRNSPLH

V: TRBV27
length: 14
size: -
CDR3: ASSRRQGATKEKLF

V: TRBV18
length: 11
size: -
CDR3: ASSPSREDEQY

V: TRBV7-8
length: 14
size: -
CDR3: ASSPGSTLGVSPLH

V: TRBV29-1
length: 10
size: -
CDR3: SGRQDDTEAF

V: TRBV9
length: 13
size: -
CDR3: ASSGTSGAYNEQF

V: TRBV14
length: 11
size: few
CDR3: ASSQTLNTEAF

V: TRBV9
length: 12
size: -
CDR3: ASSVDRATGELF

V: TRBV21-1
length: 19
size: -
CDR3: ASKTQVRLLQVRLGNQPQH

V: TRBV19
length: 12
size: -
CDR3: ASSISQGSAEQY

V: TRBV3-1/TRBV3-2
length: 12
size: -
CDR3: ASSQLGSTDTQY

V: TRBV5-6
length: 12
size: -
CDR3: ASSGVDSQETQY

V: TRBV7-2
length: 15
size: -
CDR3: ASSLAPPTGGGEKLF

V: TRBV28
length: 11
size: once
CDR3: ASRRNGGGELF

V: TRBV28
length: 13
size: -
CDR3: ASINWEKGNTEAF

V: TRBV7-3
length: 15
size: -
CDR3: ASSLNPPNRGRETQY

V: TRBV15
length: 14
size: -
CDR3: ATSRDLASLNNEQF

V: TRBV27
length: 11
size: few
CDR3: ASSLSSGETQY

V: TRBV5-4
length: 12
size: -
CDR3: ASSLWSGAYEQY

V: TRBV29-1
length: 10
size: -
CDR3: SADSSQETQY

V: TRBV27
length: 13
size: -
CDR3: ASSLEDRGRNEQF

V: TRBV7-8
length: 10
size: -
CDR3: ASSLGGYEQF

V: TRBV6-2/TRBV6-3
length: 13
size: once
CDR3: ASSPRGEGTGELF

V: TRBV4-2
length: 12
size: once
CDR3: ASSQGPVDTEAF

V: TRBV19
length: 14
size: -
CDR3: ASSIDRGADNSPLH

V: TRBV18
length: 12
size: -
CDR3: ASSPRGSGNTIY

V: TRBV15
length: 15
size: -
CDR3: ATSKGGQGGLGEKLF

V: TRBV4-2
length: 13
size: -
CDR3: ASSQGSRAYTEAF

V: TRBV7-9
length: 14
size: few
CDR3: ASSLVGGGLNSPLH

V: TRBV9
length: 13
size: -
CDR3: ASSVEAGSPLGYT

V: TRBV7-2
length: 12
size: -
CDR3: ASSSQNSKNIQY

V: TRBV2
length: 12
size: -
CDR3: ASSRTGDNYGYT

V: TRBV18
length: 12
size: -
CDR3: ASSPIRGLEKLF

V: TRBV7-2
length: 15
size: -
CDR3: ASSLGVSGRLYNEQF

V: TRBV19
length: 13
size: -
CDR3: ASTLAGGITGELF

V: TRBV4-1
length: 13
size: -
CDR3: ASSQSGVYNSPLH

V: TRBV7-3
length: 14
size: -
CDR3: ASSRSAFRAIDEQF

V: TRBV10-3
length: 13
size: -
CDR3: AISESSMEGNTIY

V: TRBV14
length: 13
size: -
CDR3: ASSQVQGRNTEAF

V: TRBV7-2
length: 11
size: -
CDR3: ASSLGQINEQF

V: TRBV19
length: 14
size: -
CDR3: ASSSQDREGNQPQH

V: TRBV6-5
length: 14
size: -
CDR3: ASSSTRSGRTETQY

V: TRBV30
length: 16
size: -
CDR3: AWRAMPGLAGVSDEQF

V: TRBV20-1
length: 12
size: few
CDR3: SASAAGRAAEAF

V: TRBV28
length: 10
size: -
CDR3: ASLAGGTEAF